Reported below is one T cell receptor (beta chain). Its antigen is as yet unknown. CDR1 and CDR2 from the germline V gene are SGHNT and YYREEE (reference sequence). The CDR3 has 16 residues. With 5 bases clipped from V and 5 bases from J, the junction kept 11 bases outside the gene matches. The naive CD8 population came from CD45RO-negative cells selected for CCR7, without terminally differentiated effector memory CD45RA+ cells. Those who donated were healthy HIV-negative adults, with no recent acute infections or vaccinations reported. Repertoires were generated with immunoSEQ multiplex PCR, while TCRdb's copy carries only in-frame clones and drops some. The table shows 800,000 to 950,000 clones, with 90% to 98% occurring only once. This sample is part of a study of shared clonotypes between healthy human individuals. Study results and limitations: Roughly 5% of naive CD4 clonotypes were shared across a few donors.

Sequenced: naive CD8+ T cells sorted from blood. The receptor was isolated from a man aged 30 to 45 in good health. The rearrangement joins TRBV5-4 to TRBJ2-1; TRBD2 agrees at 9 bases. The CDR3 loop is CASSSYPLAGNNEQFF. For the CDR3, the DNA is TGTGCCAGCAGTTCTTACCCGCTAGCGGGGAACAATGAGCAGTTCTTC.